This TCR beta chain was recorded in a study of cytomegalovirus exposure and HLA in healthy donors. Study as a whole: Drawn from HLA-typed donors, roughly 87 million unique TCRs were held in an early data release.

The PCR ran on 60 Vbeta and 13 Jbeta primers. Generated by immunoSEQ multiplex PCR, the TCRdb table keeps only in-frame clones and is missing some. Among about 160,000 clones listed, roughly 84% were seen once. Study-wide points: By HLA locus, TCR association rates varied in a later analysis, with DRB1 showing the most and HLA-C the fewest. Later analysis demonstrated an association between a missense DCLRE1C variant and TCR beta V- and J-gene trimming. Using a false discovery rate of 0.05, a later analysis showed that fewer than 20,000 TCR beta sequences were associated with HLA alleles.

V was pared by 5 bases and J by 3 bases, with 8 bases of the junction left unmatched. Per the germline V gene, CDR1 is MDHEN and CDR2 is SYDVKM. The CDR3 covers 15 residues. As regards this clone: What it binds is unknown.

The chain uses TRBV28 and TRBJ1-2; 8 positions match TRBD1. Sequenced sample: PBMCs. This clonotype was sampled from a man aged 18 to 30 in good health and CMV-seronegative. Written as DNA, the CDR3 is TGTGCCAGCAGTGAGGACAGGGCACTTCACTATGGCTACACCTTC. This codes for CASSEDRALHYGYTF.